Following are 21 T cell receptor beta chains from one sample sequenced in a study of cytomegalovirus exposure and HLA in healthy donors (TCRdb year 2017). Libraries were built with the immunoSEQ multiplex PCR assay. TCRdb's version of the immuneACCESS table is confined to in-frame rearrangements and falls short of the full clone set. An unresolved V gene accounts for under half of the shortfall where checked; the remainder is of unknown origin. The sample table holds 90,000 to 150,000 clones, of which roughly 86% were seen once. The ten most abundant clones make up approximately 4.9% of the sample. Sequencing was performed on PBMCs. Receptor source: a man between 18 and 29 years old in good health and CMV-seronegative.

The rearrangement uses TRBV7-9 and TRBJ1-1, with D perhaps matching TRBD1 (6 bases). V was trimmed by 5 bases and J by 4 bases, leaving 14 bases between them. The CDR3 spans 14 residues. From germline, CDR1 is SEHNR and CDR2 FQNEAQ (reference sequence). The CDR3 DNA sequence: TGTGCCAGCAGCGGACGACAGGCCCTCACTGAAGCTTTCTTT. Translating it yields CASSGRQALTEAFF.

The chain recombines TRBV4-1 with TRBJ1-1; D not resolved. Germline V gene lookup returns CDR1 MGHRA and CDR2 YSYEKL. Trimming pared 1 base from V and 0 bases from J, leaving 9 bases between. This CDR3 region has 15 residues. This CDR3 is CASSQVEYMNTEAFF. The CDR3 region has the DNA TGCGCCAGCAGCCAAGTGGAGTATATGAACACTGAAGCTTTCTTT.

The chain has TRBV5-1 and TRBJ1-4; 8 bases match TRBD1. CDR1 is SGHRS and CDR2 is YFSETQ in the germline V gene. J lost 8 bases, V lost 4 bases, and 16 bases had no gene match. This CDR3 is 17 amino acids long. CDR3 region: CASSPNIAGGSGEKLFF. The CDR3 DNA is TGCGCCAGCAGCCCTAATATAGCAGGGGGCTCGGGGGAAAAACTGTTTTTT.

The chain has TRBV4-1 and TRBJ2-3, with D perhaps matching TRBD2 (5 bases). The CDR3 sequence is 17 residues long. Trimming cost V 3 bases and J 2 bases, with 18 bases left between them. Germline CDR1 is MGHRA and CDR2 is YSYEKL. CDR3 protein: CASSQGSLSTTTDTQYF. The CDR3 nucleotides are TGCGCCAGCAGCCAGGGTTCGCTATCGACTACCACAGATACGCAGTATTTT.

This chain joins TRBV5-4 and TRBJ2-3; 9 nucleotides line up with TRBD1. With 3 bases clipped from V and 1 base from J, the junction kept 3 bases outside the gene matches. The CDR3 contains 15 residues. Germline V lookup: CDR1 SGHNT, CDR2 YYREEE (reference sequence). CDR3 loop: CASSSRTGGTDTQYF. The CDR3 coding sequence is TGTGCCAGCAGCTCTCGGACAGGGGGCACAGATACGCAGTATTTT.

CDR3 sequence: CASSKRDRESYGYTF. The CDR3 DNA follows: TGTGCCAGCAGTAAACGGGACAGGGAGAGCTATGGCTACACCTTC. The chain couples TRBV6-1 to TRBJ1-2; 9 nucleotides align to TRBD1. The CDR3 has 15 residues. V lost 5 bases to trimming and J lost 4 bases; unmatched junction nucleotides: 8. The germline V gene has CDR1 MNHNS and CDR2 SASEGT.

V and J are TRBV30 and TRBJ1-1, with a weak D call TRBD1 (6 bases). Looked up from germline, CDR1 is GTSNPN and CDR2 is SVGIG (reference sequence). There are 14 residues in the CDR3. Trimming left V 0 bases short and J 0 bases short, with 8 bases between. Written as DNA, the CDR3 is TGTGCCTGGAGTGTATGGGGGCTGAACACTGAAGCTTTCTTT. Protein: CAWSVWGLNTEAFF.

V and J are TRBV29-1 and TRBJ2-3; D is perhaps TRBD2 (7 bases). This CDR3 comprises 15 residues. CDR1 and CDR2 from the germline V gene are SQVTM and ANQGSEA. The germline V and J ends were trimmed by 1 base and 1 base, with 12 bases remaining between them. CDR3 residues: CSVEVGGAGTDTQYF. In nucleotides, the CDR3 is TGCAGCGTTGAAGTAGGGGGGGCCGGCACAGATACGCAGTATTTT.

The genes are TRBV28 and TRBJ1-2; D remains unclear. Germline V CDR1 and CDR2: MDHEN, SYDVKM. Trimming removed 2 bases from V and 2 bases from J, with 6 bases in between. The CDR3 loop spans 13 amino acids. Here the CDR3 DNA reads TGTGCCAGCAGTTTAACGGGGAACTATGGCTACACCTTC. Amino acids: CASSLTGNYGYTF.

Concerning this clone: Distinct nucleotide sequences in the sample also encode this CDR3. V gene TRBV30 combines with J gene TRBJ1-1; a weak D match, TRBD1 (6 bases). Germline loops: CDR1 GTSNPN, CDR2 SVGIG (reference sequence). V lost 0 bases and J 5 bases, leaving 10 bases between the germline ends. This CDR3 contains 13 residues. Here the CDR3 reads CAWSVGGGTEAFF. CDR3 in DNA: TGTGCCTGGAGTGTAGGGGGAGGGACTGAAGCTTTCTTT.

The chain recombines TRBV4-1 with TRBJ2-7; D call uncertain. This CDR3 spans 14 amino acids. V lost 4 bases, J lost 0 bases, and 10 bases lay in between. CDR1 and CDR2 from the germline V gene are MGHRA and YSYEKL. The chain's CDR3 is CASSPSISSYEQYF. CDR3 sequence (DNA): TGCGCCAGCAGCCCGAGCATTTCCTCCTACGAGCAGTACTTC.

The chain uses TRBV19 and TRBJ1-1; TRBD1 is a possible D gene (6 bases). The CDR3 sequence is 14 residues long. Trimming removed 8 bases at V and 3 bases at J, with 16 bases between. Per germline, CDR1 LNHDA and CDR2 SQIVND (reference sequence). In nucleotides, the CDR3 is TGTGCCAGTTCCCTGACAGGTCCCGACACTGAAGCTTTCTTT. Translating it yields CASSLTGPDTEAFF.

The CDR3 region has the DNA TGTGCCAGCAGTCGGACTAGCGGGAGTAGAGATACGGGGGAGCAGTACTTC. Its translation is CASSRTSGSRDTGEQYF. The rearrangement links TRBV7-9 to TRBJ2-7, with 13 bases lining up with TRBD2. V shed 6 bases, J shed 7 bases, and the junction held 15 bases outside the gene matches. This CDR3 has 17 amino acids. Germline V lookup: CDR1 SEHNR, CDR2 FQNEAQ (reference sequence).

CDR3 nucleotide sequence: TGTGCCAGCAGCCAGCAGGGGGGAGTGGAGACCCAGTACTTC. This sequence encodes CASSQQGGVETQYF. The chain uses TRBV14 and TRBJ2-5; D possibly corresponds to TRBD1 (7 bases). The V and J ends lost 3 bases and 5 bases respectively, with 13 bases between them. Germline values: CDR1 SGHDN, CDR2 FVKESK. The CDR3 is 14 residues long. The full variable domain, with the rest looked up from reference TRBV14 and TRBJ2-5, is EAGVTQFPSHSVIEKGQTVTLRCDPISGHDNLYWYRRVMGKEIKFLLHFVKESKQDESGMPNNRFLAERTGGTYSTLKVQPAELEDSGVYFCASSQQGGVETQYFGPGTRLLVL.

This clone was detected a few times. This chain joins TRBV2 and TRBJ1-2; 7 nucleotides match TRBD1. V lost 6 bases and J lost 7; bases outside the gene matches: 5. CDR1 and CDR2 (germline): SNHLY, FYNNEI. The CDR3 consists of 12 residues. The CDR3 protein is CASSGQVRGYTF. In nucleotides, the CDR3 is TGTGCCAGCAGCGGACAGGTTCGTGGCTACACCTTC.

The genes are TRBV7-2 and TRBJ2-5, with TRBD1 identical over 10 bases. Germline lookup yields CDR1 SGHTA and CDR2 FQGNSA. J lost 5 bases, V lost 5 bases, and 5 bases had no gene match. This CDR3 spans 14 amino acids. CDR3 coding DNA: TGTGCCAGCAGCGGGACAGGGGTGGGGGAGACCCAGTACTTC. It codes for CASSGTGVGETQYF.

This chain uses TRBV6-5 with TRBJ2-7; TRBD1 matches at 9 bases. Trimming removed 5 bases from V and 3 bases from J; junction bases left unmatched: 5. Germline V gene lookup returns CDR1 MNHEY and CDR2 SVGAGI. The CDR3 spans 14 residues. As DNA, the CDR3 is TGTGCCAGCAGTCCACTGGACAGGGGCTACGAGCAGTACTTC. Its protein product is CASSPLDRGYEQYF.

For the CDR3, the DNA is TGCGCCAGCAGCCAAGAGGGAGGGCCCACTGAAGCTTTCTTT. It translates to CASSQEGGPTEAFF. This chain joins TRBV4-1 and TRBJ1-1; D remains ambiguous. The germline V gene has CDR1 MGHRA and CDR2 YSYEKL. The germline V and J ends were trimmed by 0 bases and 4 bases, with 9 bases remaining between them. CDR3 length: 14 amino acids.

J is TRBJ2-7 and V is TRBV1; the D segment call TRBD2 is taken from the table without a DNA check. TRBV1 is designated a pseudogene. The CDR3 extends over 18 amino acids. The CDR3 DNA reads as TGCACCAGCAGCCAAGTAAGGCTAGCGGGACTCGGGGTCGACGAGCAGTACTTC. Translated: CTSSQVRLAGLGVDEQYF.

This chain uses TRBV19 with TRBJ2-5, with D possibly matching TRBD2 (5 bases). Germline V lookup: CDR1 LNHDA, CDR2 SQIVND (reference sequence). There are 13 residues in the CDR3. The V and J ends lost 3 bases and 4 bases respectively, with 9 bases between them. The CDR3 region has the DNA TGTGCCAGTAGTATCAGAGGGTCAGAGACCCAGTACTTC. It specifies CASSIRGSETQYF.

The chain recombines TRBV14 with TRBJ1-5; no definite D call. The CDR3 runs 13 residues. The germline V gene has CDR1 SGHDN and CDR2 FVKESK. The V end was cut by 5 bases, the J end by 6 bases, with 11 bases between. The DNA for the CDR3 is TGTGCCAGCAGCTTACACCTTGGTCAGCCCCAGCATTTT. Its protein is CASSLHLGQPQHF. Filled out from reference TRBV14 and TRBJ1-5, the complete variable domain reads EAGVTQFPSHSVIEKGQTVTLRCDPISGHDNLYWYRRVMGKEIKFLLHFVKESKQDESGMPNNRFLAERTGGTYSTLKVQPAELEDSGVYFCASSLHLGQPQHFGDGTRLSIL.